The next 21 T cell receptor beta chains were all read from a single sample in a study of regulatory T cells in long-lasting Graves disease. Stated time point: newly diagnosed GD, antithyroid drugs for less than 3 months. PBMCs provided the RNA from which the TCR library was made. Relying on iRepertoire HTBI primers and Arm-PCR of CDR3 regions, the team built TCR beta libraries. TCRdb fed the multiplex PCR reads into MiXCR, producing one record per CDR3 protein. The sample includes about 540,000 distinct CDR3 sequences, roughly 14% of them seen just once. The same data also went into a second study, on T cells in Graves' hyperthyroidism and ophthalmopathy.

The sequencing here drew on peripheral blood mononuclear cells (PBMCs), taken at new diagnosis, from a patient treated with antithyroid drugs. The receptor source for this set is a man aged 25 to 40 with Graves disease.

The chain uses TRBV24-1 and TRBJ2-6; D not resolved. The CDR3 sequence is 17 residues long. Trimming took 4 bases from V and 0 from J, leaving 12 bases between them. Germline CDR1 KGHDR, CDR2 SFDVKD. CDR3 nucleotide sequence: TGTGCCACCAGTGAGTCAGGCCGCCCCTCTGGGGCCAACGTCCTGACTTTC. Translation: CATSESGRPSGANVLTF.

This clonotype has ten or more counts. The CDR3 loop is CASSESYRVWGETQYF. The CDR3 DNA reads as TGTGCCAGCAGTGAAAGCTACAGGGTATGGGGGGAGACCCAGTACTTC. The rearrangement links TRBV6-2 or TRBV6-3 to TRBJ2-5, with D possibly being TRBD1 (6 bases). Germline values: CDR1 MNHEY, CDR2 SVGEGT. The V end lost 5 bases, the J end lost 5 bases, and 21 bases lay between the germline ends. The CDR3 is 16 residues long.

This chain uses TRBV3-1 with TRBJ2-5; D ambiguous. The germline CDR1 and CDR2 sequences are LGHDT and YNNKEL (reference sequence). There are 14 residues in the CDR3. V lost 4 bases and J lost 4, with 13 bases in between. The DNA for the CDR3 is TGTGCCAGCAGCCGGCGGCCCACCAGAGAGACCCAGTACTTC. This sequence encodes CASSRRPTRETQYF.

This clonotype was counted at least ten times. The J gene is TRBJ1-1, the V gene TRBV5-1; tentatively, D is TRBD1 (5 bases). Trimming cost V 4 bases and J 0 bases, with 16 bases left between them. Germline lookup yields CDR1 SGHRS and CDR2 YFSETQ. This CDR3 spans 16 amino acids. The CDR3 region is CASSPRTIYMNTEAFF. In DNA form, the CDR3 reads TGCGCCAGCAGCCCCCGGACAATCTACATGAACACTGAAGCTTTCTTT.

This clonotype was seen a few times. The chain recombines TRBV25-1 with TRBJ2-3; D gene uncertain. CDR1 is MGHDK and CDR2 is SYGVNS in the germline V gene. The germline V and J ends were trimmed by 4 bases and 4 bases, with 12 bases remaining between them. The CDR3 totals 14 residues. The CDR3 nucleotides read TGTGCCAGCAGTGTCCCGATAAGGCCAGATACGCAGTATTTT. Protein sequence: CASSVPIRPDTQYF.

The DNA of the CDR3 is TGTGCCAGCAGCTTTAGCGTTACGGGCGAGCAGTACTTC. Protein product: CASSFSVTGEQYF. The chain employs TRBV5-6 and TRBJ2-7; possibly TRBD2 for D (5 bases). Germline V gene data show CDR1 as SGHDT and CDR2 as YYEEEE. V dropped 2 bases and J dropped 6 bases, with 12 bases sitting between them. This CDR3 has 13 amino acids.

The chain uses TRBV27 and TRBJ2-2, with 7 bases matching TRBD1. The CDR3 spans 14 residues. Germline CDR1 reads MNHEY; CDR2 reads SMNVEV (reference sequence). V lost 6 bases, J lost 6 bases, and 7 bases stayed unmatched. The CDR3 spells CASSLVQGAGELFF. CDR3 in DNA: TGTGCCAGCAGCTTGGTGCAGGGGGCCGGGGAGCTGTTTTTT.

This clonotype was counted ten times or more. The gene calls are TRBV10-3 and TRBJ1-1; 10 bases match TRBD1. In germline, CDR1 is ENHRY, CDR2 SYGVKD. This CDR3 contains 15 residues. Trimming removed 6 bases from V and 3 bases from J; junction bases left unmatched: 7. The CDR3 protein is CAIRGGQGWDTEAFF. The CDR3 DNA reads TGTGCCATCAGGGGGGGACAGGGGTGGGACACTGAAGCTTTCTTT.

This clonotype was observed a handful of times. This chain links TRBV20-1 with TRBJ1-5; TRBD1 is a possible D gene (5 bases). This CDR3 region has 14 residues. The germline gives CDR1 DFQATT, CDR2 SNEGSKA (reference sequence). V was clipped by 4 bases and J by 0 bases, with 10 bases between them. The DNA for the CDR3 is TGCAGTGCTACTGACAGTAATAGCAATCAGCCCCAGCATTTT. Its translation: CSATDSNSNQPQHF.

This clonotype occurred many times. J is TRBJ2-6 and V is TRBV15; no clear D. Germline loops: CDR1 LNHNV, CDR2 YYDKDF (reference sequence). The CDR3 extends over 14 amino acids. Trimming took off 3 bases at V and 2 bases at J, with 5 bases between the two ends. Here the CDR3 DNA reads TGTGCCACCAGCAGTCAAGCTGGGGCCAACGTCCTGACTTTC. Protein: CATSSQAGANVLTF.

The genes are TRBV6-1 and TRBJ1-2; 8 positions match TRBD1. Germline V gene data show CDR1 as MNHNS and CDR2 as SASEGT. This CDR3 has 14 residues. J was trimmed by 4 bases and V by 6 bases; bases with no gene match: 7. CDR3 in DNA: TGTGCCAGCAGCTGGGACAGGAGCTCCTATGGCTACACCTTC. As protein: CASSWDRSSYGYTF.

V and J are TRBV9 and TRBJ2-3; 10 nucleotides line up with TRBD2. CDR1 and CDR2 (germline): SGDLS, YYNGEE. CDR3 length equals 15 residues. V lost 1 base and J lost 6; bases outside the gene matches: 5. The CDR3 sequence: CASSVSGRAADTQYF. The CDR3 coding sequence is TGTGCCAGCAGCGTAAGCGGGAGGGCCGCGGATACGCAGTATTTT.

The table lists this clonotype with many counts. The chain couples TRBV7-9 to TRBJ2-7; D is undetermined. CDR1 is SEHNR, CDR2 FQNEAQ, per germline (reference sequence). V lost 1 base to trimming and J lost 5 bases, with 6 bases between them. This CDR3 is 12 amino acids long. The CDR3 protein is CASSLVKDEQYF. The CDR3 DNA reads as TGTGCCAGCAGCTTAGTTAAAGACGAGCAGTACTTC.

This clonotype was recorded once. Possible read error: a much larger clone is one base away. V is TRBV27 and J is TRBJ2-1, with D tentatively TRBD1 (5 bases). The germline V gene has CDR1 MNHEY and CDR2 SMNVEV (reference sequence). This CDR3 comprises 17 residues. Trimming removed 4 bases from V and 7 bases from J, with 23 bases in between. CDR3 sequence: CASSSYLLQVDDNEQFF. For the CDR3, the DNA is TGTGCCAGCAGTTCCTACCTATTACAGGTTGACGATAATGAGCAGTTCTTC.

This clonotype was seen many times. J is TRBJ2-3 and V is TRBV27; perhaps TRBD1 as D (6 bases). Per germline, CDR1 MNHEY and CDR2 SMNVEV (reference sequence). V was cut by 4 bases and J by 1 base, with 6 bases left in between. The CDR3 sequence is 13 residues long. DNA of the CDR3: TGTGCCAGCAGTTGGACAGGCACAGATACGCAGTATTTT. It translates to CASSWTGTDTQYF.

This clonotype was counted at least ten times. This rearrangement joins TRBV20-1 to TRBJ2-2, with 7 bases aligning to TRBD1. The CDR3 contains 15 residues. Germline V lookup: CDR1 DFQATT, CDR2 SNEGSKA (reference sequence). The V segment lost 5 bases and the J segment 5 bases; nucleotides outside the gene matches: 11. CDR3 loop: CSARVPGQSTGELFF. The CDR3 DNA is TGCAGTGCTCGCGTACCGGGACAGAGTACCGGGGAGCTGTTTTTT.

The chain uses TRBV9 and TRBJ2-7; D is unclear. Germline V gives CDR1 SGDLS, CDR2 YYNGEE. Trimming pared 4 bases from V and 7 bases from J, leaving 12 bases between. The CDR3 has 12 residues. CDR3 DNA: TGTGCCAGCAGCCCCGCCGACGGTGAGCAGTACTTC. Residues: CASSPADGEQYF. Full variable domain (remainder filled in from reference TRBV9 and TRBJ2-7): DSGVTQTPKHLITATGQRVTLRCSPRSGDLSVYWYQQSLDQGLQFLIQYYNGEERAKGNILERFSAQQFPDLHSELNLSSLELGDSALYFCASSPADGEQYFGPGTRLTVT.

The J gene is TRBJ2-4, the V gene TRBV6-2 or TRBV6-3; 10 bases are a match to TRBD2. CDR3 size: 18 residues. Germline loops: CDR1 MNHEY, CDR2 SVGEGT. V dropped 7 bases and J dropped 6; count of bases not matched to a gene: 18. The CDR3 protein is CASTPSGASGRAGNIQYF. The DNA for the CDR3 is TGTGCCAGCACCCCGAGTGGGGCCAGCGGGAGGGCGGGAAACATTCAGTACTTC.

The CDR3 DNA reads as TGTGCCACCAGTGATCAGGGAGCAGCGGGAGCGAGAGATACGCAGTATTTT. Translating it yields CATSDQGAAGARDTQYF. The J gene is TRBJ2-3, the V gene TRBV24-1; 8 positions match TRBD2. From germline, CDR1 is KGHDR and CDR2 SFDVKD. Losses at the gene ends were 3 bases for V and 5 bases for J; bases not matched to a gene: 12. The CDR3 has 17 amino acids.

This clonotype was detected only a few times. The rearrangement uses TRBV6-2 or TRBV6-3 and TRBJ2-7; weak D call: TRBD2 (6 bases). The CDR3 spans 17 residues. Trimming pared 0 bases from V and 5 bases from J, leaving 20 bases between. From germline, CDR1 is MNHEY and CDR2 SVGEGT. The CDR3 region is CASSYSTERDSVDEQYF. CDR3 DNA: TGTGCCAGCAGTTACTCGACGGAACGGGACTCCGTAGACGAGCAGTACTTC.

This clonotype was observed many times. The chain employs TRBV6-4 and TRBJ1-2; 7 bases are a match to TRBD1. CDR3 length: 16 amino acids. V lost 0 bases, J lost 3 bases, and 7 bases stayed unmatched. Per the germline V gene, CDR1 is MRHNA and CDR2 is SNTAGT. The CDR3 bases are TGTGCCAGCAGTGACTCCAGGAACAGGGGTTACTATGGCTACACCTTC. Residues: CASSDSRNRGYYGYTF.